This T cell receptor beta chain was sequenced during a study of cytomegalovirus exposure and HLA in healthy donors. Across the whole study: Earlier work reported 100 million or so unique TCR beta sequences from about 190 million T cells. General study results and limits: The sole available immune exposure information was CMV serostatus.

Trimming pared 7 bases from V and 4 bases from J, leaving 11 bases between. CDR3 size: 12 residues. Germline assignment: CDR1 SGHNT and CDR2 YYREEE (reference sequence). This PCR relied on a set of 60 Vbeta primers and 13 Jbeta primers. Sequencing was performed with immunoSEQ multiplex PCR; in TCRdb, only in-frame clones are kept and a portion is missing. The profile covers approximately 220,000 clones, with around 76% appearing a single time and about 6.1% taken by the ten largest. Comment on this clone: The antigen is undetermined.

The chain links TRBV5-4 to TRBJ1-1; D possibly corresponds to TRBD1 (5 bases). Input material: PBMCs. The sequence derives from a man aged 40-50 years in good health and CMV-seropositive. CDR3 residues: CASGGGGTEAFF. The CDR3 coding sequence is TGTGCCAGCGGGGGGGGAGGCACTGAAGCTTTCTTT.